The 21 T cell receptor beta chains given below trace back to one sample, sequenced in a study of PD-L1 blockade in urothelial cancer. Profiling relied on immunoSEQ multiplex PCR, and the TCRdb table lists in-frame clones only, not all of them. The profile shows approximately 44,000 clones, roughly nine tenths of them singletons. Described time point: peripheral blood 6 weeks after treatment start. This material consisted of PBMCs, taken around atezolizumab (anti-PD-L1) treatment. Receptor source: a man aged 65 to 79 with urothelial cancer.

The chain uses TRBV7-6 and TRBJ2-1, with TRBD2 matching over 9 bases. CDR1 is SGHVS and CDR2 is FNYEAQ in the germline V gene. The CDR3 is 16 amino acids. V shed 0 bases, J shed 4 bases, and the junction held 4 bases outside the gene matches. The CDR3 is CASSLATSGTYNEQFF. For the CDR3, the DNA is TGTGCCAGCAGCTTAGCGACTAGCGGAACGTACAATGAGCAGTTCTTC. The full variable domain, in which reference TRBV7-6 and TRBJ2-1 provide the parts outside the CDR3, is GAGVSQSPRYKVTKRGQDVALRCDPISGHVSLYWYRQALGQGPEFLTYFNYEAQQDKSGLPNDRFSAERPEGSISTLTIQRTEQRDSAMYRCASSLATSGTYNEQFFGPGTRLTVL.

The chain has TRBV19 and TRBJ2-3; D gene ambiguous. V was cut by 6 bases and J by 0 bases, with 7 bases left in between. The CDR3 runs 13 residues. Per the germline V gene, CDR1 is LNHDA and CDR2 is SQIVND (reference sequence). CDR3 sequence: CASRLASTDTQYF. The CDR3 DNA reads TGTGCCAGTAGGCTGGCTAGCACAGATACGCAGTATTTT.

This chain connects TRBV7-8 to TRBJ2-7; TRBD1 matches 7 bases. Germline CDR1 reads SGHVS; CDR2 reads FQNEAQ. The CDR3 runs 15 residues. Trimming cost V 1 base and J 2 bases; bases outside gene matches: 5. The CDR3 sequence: CASSLVFGQAYEQYF. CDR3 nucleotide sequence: TGTGCCAGCAGCTTAGTTTTCGGACAGGCCTACGAGCAGTACTTC.

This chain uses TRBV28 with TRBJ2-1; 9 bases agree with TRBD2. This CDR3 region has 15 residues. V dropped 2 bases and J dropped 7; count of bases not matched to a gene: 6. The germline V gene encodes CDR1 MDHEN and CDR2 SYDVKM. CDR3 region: CASSLDSGSTNEQFF. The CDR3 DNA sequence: TGTGCCAGCAGTTTAGATAGCGGGAGTACGAATGAGCAGTTCTTC. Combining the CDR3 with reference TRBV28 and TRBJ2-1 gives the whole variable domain DVKVTQSSRYLVKRTGEKVFLECVQDMDHENMFWYRQDPGLGLRLIYFSYDVKMKEKGDIPEGYSVSREKKERFSLILESASTNQTSMYLCASSLDSGSTNEQFFGPGTRLTVL.

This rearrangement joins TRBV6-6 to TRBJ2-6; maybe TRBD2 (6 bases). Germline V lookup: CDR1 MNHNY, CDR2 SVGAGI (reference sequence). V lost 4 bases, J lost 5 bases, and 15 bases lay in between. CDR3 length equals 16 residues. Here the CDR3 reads CASSFGGATRANVLTF. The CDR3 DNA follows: TGTGCCAGCAGTTTCGGCGGGGCGACCCGGGCCAACGTCCTGACTTTC.

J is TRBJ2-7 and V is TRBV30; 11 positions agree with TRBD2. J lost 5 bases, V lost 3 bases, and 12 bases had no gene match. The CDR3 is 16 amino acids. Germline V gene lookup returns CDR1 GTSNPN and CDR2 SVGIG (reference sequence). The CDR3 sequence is CAWRGTSGSIWNEQYF. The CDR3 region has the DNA TGTGCCTGGAGGGGAACTAGCGGGAGTATCTGGAACGAGCAGTACTTC.

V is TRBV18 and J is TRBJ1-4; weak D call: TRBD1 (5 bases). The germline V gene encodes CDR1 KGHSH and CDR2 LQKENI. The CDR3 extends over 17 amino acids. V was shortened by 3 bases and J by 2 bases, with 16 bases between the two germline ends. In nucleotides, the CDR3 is TGTGCCAGCTCACCCCGACAAGGGGCCACTACTAATGAAAAACTGTTTTTT. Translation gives CASSPRQGATTNEKLFF.

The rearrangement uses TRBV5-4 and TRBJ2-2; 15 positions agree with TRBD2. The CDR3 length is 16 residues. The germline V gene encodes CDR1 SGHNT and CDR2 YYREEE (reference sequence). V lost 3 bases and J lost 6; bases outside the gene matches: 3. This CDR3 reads CASSSGLAGGAGELFF. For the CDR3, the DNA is TGTGCCAGCAGCTCCGGACTAGCGGGAGGGGCCGGGGAGCTGTTTTTT.

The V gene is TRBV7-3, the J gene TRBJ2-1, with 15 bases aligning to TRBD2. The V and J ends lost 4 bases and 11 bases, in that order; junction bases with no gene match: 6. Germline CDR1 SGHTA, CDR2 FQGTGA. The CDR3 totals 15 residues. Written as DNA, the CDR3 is TGTGCCAGCAGCTCAACCGGACTAGCGGGAGGGAAGCAGTTCTTC. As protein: CASSSTGLAGGKQFF.

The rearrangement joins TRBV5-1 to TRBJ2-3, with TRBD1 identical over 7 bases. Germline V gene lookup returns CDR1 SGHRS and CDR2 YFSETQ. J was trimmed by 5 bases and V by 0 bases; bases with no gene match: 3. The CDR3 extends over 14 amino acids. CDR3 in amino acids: CASSLGRGQDTQYF. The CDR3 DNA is TGCGCCAGCAGCTTGGGTAGGGGGCAAGATACGCAGTATTTT.

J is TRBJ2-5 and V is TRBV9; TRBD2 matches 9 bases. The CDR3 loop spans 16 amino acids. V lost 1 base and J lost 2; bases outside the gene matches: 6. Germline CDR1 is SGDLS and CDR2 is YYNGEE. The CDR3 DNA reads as TGTGCCAGCAGCGTACGGGCTAGCGGGATTCAAGAGACCCAGTACTTC. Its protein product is CASSVRASGIQETQYF.

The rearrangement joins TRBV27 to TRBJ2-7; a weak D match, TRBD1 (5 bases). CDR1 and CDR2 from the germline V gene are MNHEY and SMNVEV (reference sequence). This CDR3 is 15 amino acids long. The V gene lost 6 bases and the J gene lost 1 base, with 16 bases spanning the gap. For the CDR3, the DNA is TGTGCCAGCAGCCCTACCACTACAGGATCCTACGAGCAGTACTTC. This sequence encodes CASSPTTTGSYEQYF.

CDR3 nucleotide sequence: TGTGCCACCTCCGGCCCCGCAGACTGGGTAGGGACCCAGTACTTC. Protein sequence: CATSGPADWVGTQYF. The chain combines TRBV18 with TRBJ2-5; the D is unclear. CDR1 is KGHSH, CDR2 LQKENI, per germline. V lost 10 bases and J 7 bases, leaving 25 bases between the germline ends. The CDR3 is made up of 15 amino acids.

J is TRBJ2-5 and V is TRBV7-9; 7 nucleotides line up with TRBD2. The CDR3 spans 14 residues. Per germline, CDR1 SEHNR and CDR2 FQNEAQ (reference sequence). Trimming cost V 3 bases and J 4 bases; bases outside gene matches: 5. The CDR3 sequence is CASSLGGSAETQYF. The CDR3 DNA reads TGTGCCAGCAGCTTGGGCGGGAGCGCAGAGACCCAGTACTTC.

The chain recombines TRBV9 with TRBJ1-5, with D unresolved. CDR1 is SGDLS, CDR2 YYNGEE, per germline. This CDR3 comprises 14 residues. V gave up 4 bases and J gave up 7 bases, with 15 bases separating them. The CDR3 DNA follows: TGTGCCAGCAGCAGAGGCACGGCCGGGCAGCCCCAGCATTTT. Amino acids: CASSRGTAGQPQHF.

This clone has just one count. CDR3 coding DNA: TGTGCCAGCTCATCTGCGGCGGGACAGAGAGAGACCCAGTACTTC. Amino acid sequence: CASSSAAGQRETQYF. The genes are TRBV18 and TRBJ2-5; D may be TRBD1 (7 bases). The CDR3 loop spans 15 amino acids. Germline loops: CDR1 KGHSH, CDR2 LQKENI. Trimming cost V 5 bases and J 4 bases, with 17 bases left between them.

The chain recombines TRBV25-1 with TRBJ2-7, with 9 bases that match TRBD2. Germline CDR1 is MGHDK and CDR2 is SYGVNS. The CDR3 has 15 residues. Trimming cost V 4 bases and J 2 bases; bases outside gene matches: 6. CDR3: CASSVQAGGPYEQYF. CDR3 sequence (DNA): TGTGCCAGCAGTGTCCAAGCGGGAGGCCCCTACGAGCAGTACTTC.

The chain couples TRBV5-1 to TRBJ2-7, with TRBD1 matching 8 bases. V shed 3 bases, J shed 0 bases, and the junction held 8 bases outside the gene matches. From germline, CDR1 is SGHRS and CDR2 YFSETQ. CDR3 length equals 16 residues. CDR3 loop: CASSSSRTGSSYEQYF. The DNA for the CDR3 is TGCGCCAGCAGCTCTTCTCGGACAGGGAGCTCCTACGAGCAGTACTTC.

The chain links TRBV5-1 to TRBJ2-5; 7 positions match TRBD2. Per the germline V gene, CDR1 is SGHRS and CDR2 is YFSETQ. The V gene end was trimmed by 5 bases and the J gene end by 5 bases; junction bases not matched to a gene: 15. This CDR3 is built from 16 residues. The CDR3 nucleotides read TGCGCCAGCAGGTTTGGTTGGACAAGGGAGGGCGAGACCCAGTACTTC. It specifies CASRFGWTREGETQYF.

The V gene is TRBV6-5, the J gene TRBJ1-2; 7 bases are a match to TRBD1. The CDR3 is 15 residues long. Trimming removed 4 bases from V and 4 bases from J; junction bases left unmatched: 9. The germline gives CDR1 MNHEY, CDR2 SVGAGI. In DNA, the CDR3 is TGTGCCAGCAGTTGGCGGACAGGAGGGGTCTATGGCTACACCTTC. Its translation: CASSWRTGGVYGYTF.

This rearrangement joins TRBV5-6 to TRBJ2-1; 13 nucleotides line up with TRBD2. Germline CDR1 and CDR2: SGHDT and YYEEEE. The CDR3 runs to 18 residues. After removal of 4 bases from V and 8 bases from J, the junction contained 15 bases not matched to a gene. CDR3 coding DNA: TGTGCCAGCAGCCCGGGCCTGCCGGGACTAGCGGGATCAGATGAGCAGTTCTTC. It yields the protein CASSPGLPGLAGSDEQFF.